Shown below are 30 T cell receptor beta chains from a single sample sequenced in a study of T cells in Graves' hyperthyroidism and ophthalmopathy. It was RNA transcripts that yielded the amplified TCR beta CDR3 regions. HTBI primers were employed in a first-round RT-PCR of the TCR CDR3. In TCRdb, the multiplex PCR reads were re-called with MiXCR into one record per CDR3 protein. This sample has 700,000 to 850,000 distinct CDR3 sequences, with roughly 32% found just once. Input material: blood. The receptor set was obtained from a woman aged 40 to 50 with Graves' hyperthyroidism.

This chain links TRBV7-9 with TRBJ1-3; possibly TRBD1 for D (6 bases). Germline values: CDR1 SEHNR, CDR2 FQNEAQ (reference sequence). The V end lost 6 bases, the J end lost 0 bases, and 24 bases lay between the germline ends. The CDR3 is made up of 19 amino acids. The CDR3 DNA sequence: TGTGCCAGCAGACACCGGGACACCTCTCGCGACCTCTCTGGAAACACCATATATTTT. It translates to CASRHRDTSRDLSGNTIYF.

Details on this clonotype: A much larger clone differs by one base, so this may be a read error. The CDR3 here is CASSHRGPGDTIYF. In DNA, the CDR3 is TGTGCCAGCAGCCATCGAGGGCCTGGAGACACCATATATTTT. V gene TRBV14 combines with J gene TRBJ1-3; the D is unclear. From germline, CDR1 is SGHDN and CDR2 FVKESK. The CDR3 covers 14 residues.

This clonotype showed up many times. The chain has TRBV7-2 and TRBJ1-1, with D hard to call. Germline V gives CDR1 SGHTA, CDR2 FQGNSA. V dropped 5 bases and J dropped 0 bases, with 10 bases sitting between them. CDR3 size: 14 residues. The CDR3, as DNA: TGTGCCAGCAGCGAGAGGGTTATGAACACTGAAGCTTTCTTT. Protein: CASSERVMNTEAFF. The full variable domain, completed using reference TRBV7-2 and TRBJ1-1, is GAGVSQSPSNKVTEKGKDVELRCDPISGHTALYWYRQSLGQGLEFLIYFQGNSAPDKSGLPSDRFSAERTGGSVSTLTIQRTQQEDSAVYLCASSERVMNTEAFFGQGTRLTVV.

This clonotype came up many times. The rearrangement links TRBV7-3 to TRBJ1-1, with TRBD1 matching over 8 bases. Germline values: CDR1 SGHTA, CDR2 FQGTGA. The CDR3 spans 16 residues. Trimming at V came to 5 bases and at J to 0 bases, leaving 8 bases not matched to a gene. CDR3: CASSPGQAGMNTEAFF. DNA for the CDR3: TGTGCCAGCAGCCCGGGACAGGCTGGCATGAACACTGAAGCTTTCTTT.

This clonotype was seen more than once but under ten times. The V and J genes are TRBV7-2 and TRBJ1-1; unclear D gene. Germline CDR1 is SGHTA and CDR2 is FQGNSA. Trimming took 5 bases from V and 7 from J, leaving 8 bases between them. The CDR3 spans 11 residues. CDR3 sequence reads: CASSAEFEAFF. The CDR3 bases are TGTGCCAGCAGCGCGGAGTTTGAAGCTTTCTTT.

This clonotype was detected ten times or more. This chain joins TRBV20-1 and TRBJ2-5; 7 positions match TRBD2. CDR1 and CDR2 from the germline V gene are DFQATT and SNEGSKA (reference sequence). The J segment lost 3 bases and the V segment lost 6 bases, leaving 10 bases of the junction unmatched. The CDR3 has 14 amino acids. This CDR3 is CSAPRTSREETQYF. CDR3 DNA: TGCAGTGCCCCCCGGACTAGTAGAGAAGAGACCCAGTACTTC.

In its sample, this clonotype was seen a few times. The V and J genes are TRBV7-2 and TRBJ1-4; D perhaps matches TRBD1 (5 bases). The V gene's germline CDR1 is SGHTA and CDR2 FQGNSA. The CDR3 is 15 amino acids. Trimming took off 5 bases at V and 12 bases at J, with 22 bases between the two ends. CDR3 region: CASSKKRGFPGELFF. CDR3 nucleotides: TGTGCCAGCAGCAAAAAAAGGGGATTCCCCGGGGAACTGTTTTTT.

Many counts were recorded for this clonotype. The CDR3 DNA is TGTGCCAGCAGCGTCAGTGGTGAGACCCAGTACTTC. Protein: CASSVSGETQYF. This rearrangement joins TRBV14 to TRBJ2-5; D is undetermined. The CDR3 is 12 residues long. Germline CDR1 is SGHDN and CDR2 is FVKESK. V lost 5 bases to trimming and J lost 5 bases, with 9 bases between them.

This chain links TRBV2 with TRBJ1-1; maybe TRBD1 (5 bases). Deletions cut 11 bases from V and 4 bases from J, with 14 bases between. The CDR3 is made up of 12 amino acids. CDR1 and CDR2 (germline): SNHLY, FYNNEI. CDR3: CALVEGPTEAFF. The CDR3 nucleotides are TGTGCCTTAGTTGAGGGGCCCACTGAAGCTTTCTTT.

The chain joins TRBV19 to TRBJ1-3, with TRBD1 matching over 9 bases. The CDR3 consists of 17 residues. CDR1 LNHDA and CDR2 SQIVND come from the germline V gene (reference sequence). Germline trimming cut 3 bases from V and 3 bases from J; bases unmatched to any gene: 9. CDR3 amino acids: CASSIGTGLGLGNTIYF. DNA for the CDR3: TGTGCCAGTAGTATCGGGACAGGGCTGGGACTTGGAAACACCATATATTTT.

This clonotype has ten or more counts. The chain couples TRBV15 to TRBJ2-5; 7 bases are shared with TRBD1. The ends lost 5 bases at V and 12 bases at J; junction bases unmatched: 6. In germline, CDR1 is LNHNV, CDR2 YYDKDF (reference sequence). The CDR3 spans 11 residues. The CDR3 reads CATSVGTEEYF. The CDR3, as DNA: TGTGCCACCAGCGTCGGGACAGAGGAGTACTTC.

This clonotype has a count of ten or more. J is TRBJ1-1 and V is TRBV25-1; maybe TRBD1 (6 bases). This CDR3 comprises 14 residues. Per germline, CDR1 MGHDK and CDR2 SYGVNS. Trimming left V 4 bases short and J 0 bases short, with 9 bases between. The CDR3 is CASSATGLNTEAFF. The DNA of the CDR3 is TGTGCCAGCAGTGCTACAGGGTTGAACACTGAAGCTTTCTTT.

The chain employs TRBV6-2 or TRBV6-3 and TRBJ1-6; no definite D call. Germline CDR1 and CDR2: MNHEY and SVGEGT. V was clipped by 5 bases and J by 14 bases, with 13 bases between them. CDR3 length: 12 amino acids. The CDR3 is CASSPDPPTLHF. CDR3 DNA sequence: TGTGCCAGCAGTCCGGACCCGCCCACCCTCCACTTT.

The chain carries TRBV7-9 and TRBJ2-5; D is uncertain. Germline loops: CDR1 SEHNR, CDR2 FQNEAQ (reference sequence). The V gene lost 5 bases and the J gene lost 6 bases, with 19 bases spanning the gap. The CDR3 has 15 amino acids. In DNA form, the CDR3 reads TGTGCCAGCAGCCAAGACCAAGACGGTGGACAGACCCAGTACTTC. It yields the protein CASSQDQDGGQTQYF.

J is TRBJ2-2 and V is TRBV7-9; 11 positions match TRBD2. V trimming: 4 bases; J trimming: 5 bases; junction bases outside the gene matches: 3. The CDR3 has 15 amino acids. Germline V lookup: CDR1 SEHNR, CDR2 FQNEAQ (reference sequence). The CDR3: CASSSSGRYTGELFF. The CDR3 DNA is TGTGCCAGCAGCTCTAGCGGGAGGTATACCGGGGAGCTGTTTTTT. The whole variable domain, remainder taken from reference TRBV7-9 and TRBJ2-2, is DTGVSQNPRHKITKRGQNVTFRCDPISEHNRLYWYRQTLGQGPEFLTYFQNEAQLEKSRLLSDRFSAERPKGSFSTLEIQRTEQGDSAMYLCASSSSGRYTGELFFGEGSRLTVL.

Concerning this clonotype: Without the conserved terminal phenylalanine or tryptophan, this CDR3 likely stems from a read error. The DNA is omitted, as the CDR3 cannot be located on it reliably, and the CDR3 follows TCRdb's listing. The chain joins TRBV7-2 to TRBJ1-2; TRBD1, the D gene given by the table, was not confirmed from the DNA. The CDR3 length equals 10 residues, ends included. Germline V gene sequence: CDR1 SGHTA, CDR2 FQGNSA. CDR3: CASSQEGGLG.

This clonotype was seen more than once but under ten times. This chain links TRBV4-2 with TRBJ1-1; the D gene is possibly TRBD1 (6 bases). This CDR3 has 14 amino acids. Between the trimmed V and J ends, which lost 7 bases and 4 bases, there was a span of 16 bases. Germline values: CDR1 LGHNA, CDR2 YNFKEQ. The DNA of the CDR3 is TGTGCCAGCAAAAGGGGGGGATCGAGCACTGAAGCTTTCTTT. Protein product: CASKRGGSSTEAFF.

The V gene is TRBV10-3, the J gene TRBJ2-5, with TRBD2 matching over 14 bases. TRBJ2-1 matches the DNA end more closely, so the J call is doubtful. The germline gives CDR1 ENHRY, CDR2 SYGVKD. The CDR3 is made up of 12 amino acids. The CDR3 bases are TGTGCCATCATGGGACTAGCGGGGGAACAGTTCTTC. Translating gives CAIMGLAGEQFF.

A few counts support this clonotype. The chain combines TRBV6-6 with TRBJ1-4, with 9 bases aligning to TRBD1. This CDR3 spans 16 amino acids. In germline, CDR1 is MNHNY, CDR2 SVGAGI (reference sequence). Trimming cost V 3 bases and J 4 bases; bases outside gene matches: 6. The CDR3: CASSYEGQGINEKLFF. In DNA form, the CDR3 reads TGTGCCAGCAGTTATGAGGGACAGGGTATTAATGAAAAACTGTTTTTT.

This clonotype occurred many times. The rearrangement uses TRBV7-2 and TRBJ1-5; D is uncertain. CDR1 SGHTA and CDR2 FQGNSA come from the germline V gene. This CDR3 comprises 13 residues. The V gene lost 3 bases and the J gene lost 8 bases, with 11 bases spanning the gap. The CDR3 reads CASSFRSTEPQHF. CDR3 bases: TGTGCCAGCAGCTTTCGGTCTACGGAGCCCCAGCATTTT.

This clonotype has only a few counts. CDR3 sequence (DNA): TGTGCCAGCAGTTTCAAAGGGATTGAGCAGTACTTC. Its translation is CASSFKGIEQYF. V and J are TRBV28 and TRBJ2-7; D remains unclear. CDR3 length: 12 residues. Germline lookup yields CDR1 MDHEN and CDR2 SYDVKM. The V gene lost 3 bases and the J gene lost 7 bases, with 10 bases spanning the gap.

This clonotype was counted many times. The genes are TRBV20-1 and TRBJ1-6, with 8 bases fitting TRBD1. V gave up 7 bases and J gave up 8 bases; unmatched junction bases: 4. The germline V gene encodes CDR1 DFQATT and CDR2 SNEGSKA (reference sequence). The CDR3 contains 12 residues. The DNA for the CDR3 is TGCAGTGTGGACAGGGTAGATTCACCCCTCCACTTT. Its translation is CSVDRVDSPLHF.

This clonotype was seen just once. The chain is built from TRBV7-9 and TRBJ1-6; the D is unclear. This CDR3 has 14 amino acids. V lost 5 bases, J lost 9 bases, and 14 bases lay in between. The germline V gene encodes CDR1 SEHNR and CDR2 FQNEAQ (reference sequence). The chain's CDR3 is CASSQDLSSSPLHF. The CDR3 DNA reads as TGTGCCAGCAGCCAAGATCTTTCGTCTTCACCCCTCCACTTT. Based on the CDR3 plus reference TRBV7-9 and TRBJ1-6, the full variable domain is DTGVSQNPRHKITKRGQNVTFRCDPISEHNRLYWYRQTLGQGPEFLTYFQNEAQLEKSRLLSDRFSAERPKGSFSTLEIQRTEQGDSAMYLCASSQDLSSSPLHFGNGTRLTVT.

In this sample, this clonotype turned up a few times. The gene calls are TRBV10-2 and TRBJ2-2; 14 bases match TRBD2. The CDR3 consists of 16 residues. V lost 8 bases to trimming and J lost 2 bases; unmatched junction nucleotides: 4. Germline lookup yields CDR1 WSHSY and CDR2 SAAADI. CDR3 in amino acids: CASETSGGGNTGELFF. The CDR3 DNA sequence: TGCGCCAGCGAGACTAGCGGGGGGGGTAACACCGGGGAGCTGTTTTTT.

Here the CDR3 DNA reads TGTGCCAGCAGTGAGTGGGGGGCCGGGCAAGAGACCCAGTACTTC. This codes for CASSEWGAGQETQYF. V gene TRBV25-1 combines with J gene TRBJ2-5; perhaps D is TRBD1 or TRBD2 (6 bases each). Germline CDR1 MGHDK, CDR2 SYGVNS. V shed 3 bases and J shed 2 bases, with 13 bases lying between them. The CDR3 contains 15 residues.

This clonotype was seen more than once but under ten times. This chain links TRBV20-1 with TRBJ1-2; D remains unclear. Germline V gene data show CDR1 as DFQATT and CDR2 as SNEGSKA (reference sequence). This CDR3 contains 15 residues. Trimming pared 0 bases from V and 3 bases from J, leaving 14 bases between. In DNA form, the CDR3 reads TGCAGTGCTAGAGATCTCACAGTCGCCCACTATGGCTACACCTTC. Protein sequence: CSARDLTVAHYGYTF.

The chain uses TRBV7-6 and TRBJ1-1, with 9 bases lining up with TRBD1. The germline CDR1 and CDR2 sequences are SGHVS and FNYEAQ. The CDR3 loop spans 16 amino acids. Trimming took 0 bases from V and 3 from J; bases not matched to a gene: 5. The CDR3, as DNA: TGTGCCAGCAGCTTAGCCCCTACAGGGGGCTACACTGAAGCTTTCTTT. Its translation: CASSLAPTGGYTEAFF.

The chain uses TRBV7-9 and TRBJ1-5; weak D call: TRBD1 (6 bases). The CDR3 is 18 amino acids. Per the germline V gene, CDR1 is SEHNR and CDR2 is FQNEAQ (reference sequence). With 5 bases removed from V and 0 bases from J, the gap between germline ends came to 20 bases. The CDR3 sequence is CASSHGGATVDSNQPQHF. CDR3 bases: TGTGCCAGCAGCCACGGGGGGGCTACCGTGGATAGCAATCAGCCCCAGCATTTT.

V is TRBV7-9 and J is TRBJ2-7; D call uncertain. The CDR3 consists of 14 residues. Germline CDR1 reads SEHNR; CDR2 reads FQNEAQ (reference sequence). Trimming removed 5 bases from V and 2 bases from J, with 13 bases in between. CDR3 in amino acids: CASSQGTVAYEQYF. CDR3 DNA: TGTGCCAGCAGCCAAGGAACAGTGGCCTACGAGCAGTACTTC.

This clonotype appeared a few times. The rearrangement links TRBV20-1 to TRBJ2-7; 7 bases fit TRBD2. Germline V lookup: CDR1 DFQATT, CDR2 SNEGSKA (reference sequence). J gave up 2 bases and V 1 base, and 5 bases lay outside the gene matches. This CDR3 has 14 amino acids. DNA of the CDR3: TGCAGTGCTAGAGGTACCGGGACTACCTACGAGCAGTACTTC. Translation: CSARGTGTTYEQYF.